These T cell receptor beta chains were read from a single sample in a study of shared clonotypes between healthy human individuals. Using immunoSEQ multiplex PCR, the repertoire was profiled, and TCRdb retains in-frame clones only, with some absent. The table has about 680,000 clones, around 73% seen once; the top ten hold 1.5% to 2%. The sample was memory CD4+ T cells sorted from blood. These receptors were obtained from a woman in her 30s in good health. CDR3s include the opening cysteine and the closing phenylalanine or tryptophan. A D gene is named only where the DNA matches it firmly. Rows give clone size only sometimes, using once, few, many, or a class for an expanded clone.

D gene: NA; clone size: NA; J gene: TRBJ2-2; V gene: TRBV5-1; CDR3 protein: CASSPGQEGTGELFF; CDR3 DNA: TGCGCCAGCAGCCCTGGACAGGAGGGTACCGGGGAGCTGTTTTTT
D gene: NA; clone size: few; J gene: TRBJ2-5; V gene: TRBV5-6; CDR3 protein: CASSFPGAPETQYF; CDR3 DNA: TGTGCCAGCAGCTTCCCGGGGGCTCCGGAGACCCAGTACTTC
D gene: NA; clone size: NA; J gene: TRBJ2-7; V gene: TRBV18; CDR3 protein: CASSPWTATSYEQYF; CDR3 DNA: TGTGCCAGCTCACCTTGGACTGCGACATCCTACGAGCAGTACTTC
D gene: TRBD1; clone size: NA; J gene: TRBJ2-2; V gene: TRBV2; CDR3 protein: CAGTGTGELFF; CDR3 DNA: TGTGCCGGGACAGGGACCGGGGAGCTGTTTTTT
D gene: NA; clone size: NA; J gene: TRBJ1-1; V gene: TRBV7-8; CDR3 protein: CASSPQGGFRGMNTEAFF; CDR3 DNA: TGTGCCAGCAGCCCCCAGGGAGGTTTTCGGGGCATGAACACTGAAGCTTTCTTT
D gene: TRBD1; clone size: NA; J gene: TRBJ1-1; V gene: TRBV5-1; CDR3 protein: CASQGTGTTEAFF; CDR3 DNA: TGCGCCAGCCAAGGGACAGGGACGACTGAAGCTTTCTTT
D gene: NA; clone size: NA; J gene: TRBJ2-5; V gene: TRBV7-9; CDR3 protein: CASSFPPPRDRETQYF; CDR3 DNA: TGTGCCAGCAGCTTCCCTCCCCCGCGGGATAGGGAGACCCAGTACTTC
D gene: NA; clone size: NA; J gene: TRBJ1-5; V gene: TRBV7-3; CDR3 protein: CASSLSAGPGQPQHF; CDR3 DNA: TGTGCCAGCAGCTTAAGCGCAGGCCCGGGGCAGCCCCAGCATTTT
D gene: NA; clone size: NA; J gene: TRBJ2-1; V gene: TRBV7-2; CDR3 protein: CASSPRWADEQFF; CDR3 DNA: TGTGCCAGCAGCCCTCGATGGGCAGATGAGCAGTTCTTC
D gene: NA; clone size: NA; J gene: TRBJ1-4; V gene: TRBV5-5; CDR3 protein: CASSLTDRRNEKLFF; CDR3 DNA: TGTGCCAGCAGCTTGACGGACCGGAGGAATGAAAAACTGTTTTTT
D gene: TRBD1; clone size: NA; J gene: TRBJ1-2; V gene: TRBV28; CDR3 protein: CASSITRGQGRQGYTF; CDR3 DNA: TGTGCCAGCAGCATAACGCGTGGACAGGGAAGACAGGGCTACACCTTC
D gene: TRBD1; clone size: NA; J gene: TRBJ1-5; V gene: TRBV28; CDR3 protein: CASREGTGGNQPQHF; CDR3 DNA: TGTGCCAGCAGAGAGGGGACAGGTGGCAATCAGCCCCAGCATTTT
D gene: NA; clone size: NA; J gene: TRBJ2-7; V gene: TRBV5-1; CDR3 protein: CASSERQIPYEQYF; CDR3 DNA: TGCGCCAGCAGCGAACGACAGATACCCTACGAGCAGTACTTC
D gene: NA; clone size: NA; J gene: TRBJ1-3; V gene: TRBV2; CDR3 protein: CASHKNGARTGGNTIYF; CDR3 DNA: TGTGCCAGCCATAAAAACGGCGCCCGGACCGGCGGAAACACCATATATTTT
D gene: NA; clone size: once; J gene: TRBJ1-4; V gene: TRBV4-2; CDR3 protein: CASSQEGRGVGEKLFF; CDR3 DNA: TGTGCCAGCAGCCAAGAGGGTCGGGGGGTAGGAGAAAAACTGTTTTTT
D gene: TRBD2; clone size: NA; J gene: TRBJ2-6; V gene: TRBV4-1; CDR3 protein: CASSQEGGAGANVLTF; CDR3 DNA: TGCGCCAGCAGCCAAGAGGGGGGGGCTGGGGCCAACGTCCTGACTTTC
D gene: TRBD1; clone size: NA; J gene: TRBJ1-2; V gene: TRBV30; CDR3 protein: CAWTGRGYYGYTF; CDR3 DNA: TGTGCCTGGACGGGCAGGGGGTACTATGGCTACACCTTC
D gene: NA; clone size: NA; J gene: TRBJ1-3; V gene: TRBV6-6; CDR3 protein: CASSSGTIGNTIYF; CDR3 DNA: TGTGCCAGCAGTTCCGGGACAATTGGAAACACCATATATTTT
D gene: NA; clone size: NA; J gene: TRBJ2-3; V gene: TRBV27; CDR3 protein: CASSERRGGLGQYF; CDR3 DNA: TGTGCCAGCAGTGAAAGAAGGGGAGGACTGGGGCAGTATTTT
D gene: TRBD2; clone size: few; J gene: TRBJ2-2; V gene: TRBV5-6; CDR3 protein: CASSPGRQLAGSNTGELFF; CDR3 DNA: TGTGCCAGCAGTCCTGGACGCCAACTAGCGGGATCGAACACCGGGGAGCTGTTTTTT
D gene: TRBD1; clone size: few; J gene: TRBJ2-2; V gene: TRBV4-1; CDR3 protein: CASSQVPPGQPNTGELFF; CDR3 DNA: TGCGCCAGCAGCCAAGTTCCCCCGGGACAGCCGAACACCGGGGAGCTGTTTTTT
D gene: NA; clone size: once; J gene: TRBJ1-2; V gene: TRBV5-1; CDR3 protein: CASSLGGHSKVNYGYTF; CDR3 DNA: TGCGCCAGCAGCTTGGGCGGACACAGCAAAGTGAACTATGGCTACACCTTC
D gene: NA; clone size: NA; J gene: TRBJ1-3; V gene: TRBV5-4; CDR3 protein: CASSLAGNSGNTIYF; CDR3 DNA: TGTGCCAGCAGCTTGGCAGGGAACTCTGGAAACACCATATATTTT
D gene: TRBD2; clone size: NA; J gene: TRBJ2-7; V gene: TRBV28; CDR3 protein: CASSTTSGPSYEQYF; CDR3 DNA: TGTGCCAGCAGCACGACTAGCGGACCCTCCTACGAGCAGTACTTC
D gene: TRBD2; clone size: NA; J gene: TRBJ2-1; V gene: TRBV29-1; CDR3 protein: CSGWGGSSYNEQFF; CDR3 DNA: TGCAGCGGGTGGGGGGGTTCCTCCTACAATGAGCAGTTCTTC
D gene: TRBD2; clone size: NA; J gene: TRBJ2-7; V gene: TRBV4-1; CDR3 protein: CASSQTSGRSYEQYF; CDR3 DNA: TGCGCCAGCAGCCAGACTAGCGGGAGGTCCTACGAGCAGTACTTC
D gene: NA; clone size: NA; J gene: TRBJ2-7; V gene: TRBV5-1; CDR3 protein: CASSLVGGTQGVEQYF; CDR3 DNA: TGCGCCAGCAGCTTGGTAGGAGGGACACAGGGTGTCGAGCAGTACTTC
D gene: NA; clone size: NA; J gene: TRBJ1-5; V gene: TRBV18; CDR3 protein: CASSQDLSNQPQHF; CDR3 DNA: TGTGCCAGCTCACAGGATCTTAGCAATCAGCCCCAGCATTTT
D gene: TRBD1; clone size: once; J gene: TRBJ2-5; V gene: TRBV11-2; CDR3 protein: CASSSAPRGRKETQYF; CDR3 DNA: TGTGCCAGCAGCTCGGCGCCCAGGGGGCGTAAAGAGACCCAGTACTTC
D gene: TRBD1; clone size: once; J gene: TRBJ2-1; V gene: TRBV19; CDR3 protein: CASSIRQGDEQFF; CDR3 DNA: TGTGCCAGTAGTATTCGACAGGGGGATGAGCAGTTCTTC
D gene: NA; clone size: NA; J gene: TRBJ1-3; V gene: TRBV7-9; CDR3 protein: CASSPGTTGNTIYF; CDR3 DNA: TGTGCCAGCAGCCCGGGGACGACTGGAAACACCATATATTTT
D gene: NA; clone size: NA; J gene: TRBJ1-4; V gene: TRBV6-1; CDR3 protein: CASSAQGSDEKLFF; CDR3 DNA: TGTGCCAGCAGTGCACAGGGCTCGGATGAAAAACTGTTTTTT
D gene: NA; clone size: NA; J gene: TRBJ1-1; V gene: TRBV4-1; CDR3 protein: CASSQRRDGRINTEAFF; CDR3 DNA: TGCGCCAGCAGCCAAAGGCGAGATGGCCGGATCAACACTGAAGCTTTCTTT
D gene: TRBD2; clone size: NA; J gene: TRBJ2-3; V gene: TRBV2; CDR3 protein: CASELLAGVADTQYF; CDR3 DNA: TGTGCCAGCGAATTACTAGCGGGAGTGGCAGATACGCAGTATTTT
D gene: NA; clone size: NA; J gene: TRBJ2-3; V gene: TRBV4-1; CDR3 protein: CASSQDPPQRRTDTQYF; CDR3 DNA: TGCGCCAGCAGCCAAGACCCACCCCAGCGGCGCACAGATACGCAGTATTTT
D gene: NA; clone size: few; J gene: TRBJ2-7; V gene: TRBV28; CDR3 protein: CASSSGGRWAYEQYF; CDR3 DNA: TGTGCCAGCAGTTCCGGAGGAAGGTGGGCCTACGAGCAGTACTTC
D gene: TRBD2; clone size: NA; J gene: TRBJ2-1; V gene: TRBV7-3; CDR3 protein: CASSLSGRVGNEQFF; CDR3 DNA: TGTGCCAGCAGCTTGAGCGGGAGGGTTGGTAATGAGCAGTTCTTC
D gene: NA; clone size: few; J gene: TRBJ1-2; V gene: TRBV5-6; CDR3 protein: CASSLSSLNYGYTF; CDR3 DNA: TGTGCCAGCAGCTTGTCGTCTCTTAACTATGGCTACACCTTC
D gene: TRBD2; clone size: NA; J gene: TRBJ2-3; V gene: TRBV2; CDR3 protein: CASVGASGILDTQYF; CDR3 DNA: TGTGCCAGCGTGGGGGCTAGCGGGATATTAGATACGCAGTATTTT
D gene: TRBD2; clone size: NA; J gene: TRBJ2-7; V gene: TRBV5-1; CDR3 protein: CASSLGVAGGTYEQYF; CDR3 DNA: TGCGCCAGCAGCTTGGGTGTAGCGGGAGGAACCTACGAGCAGTACTTC
D gene: NA; clone size: NA; J gene: TRBJ2-5; V gene: TRBV7-3; CDR3 protein: CASSPSRVSAETQYF; CDR3 DNA: TGTGCCAGCAGCCCTTCCAGGGTATCGGCAGAGACCCAGTACTTC
D gene: NA; clone size: NA; J gene: TRBJ2-7; V gene: TRBV2; CDR3 protein: CASRDRQTPYEQYF; CDR3 DNA: TGTGCCAGCAGAGATCGACAGACTCCCTACGAGCAGTACTTC
D gene: TRBD2; clone size: few; J gene: TRBJ2-2; V gene: TRBV5-4; CDR3 protein: CASSLKTMGGLAGDTGELFF; CDR3 DNA: TGTGCCAGCAGTCTGAAAACGATGGGGGGACTAGCGGGAGATACCGGGGAGCTGTTTTTT
D gene: NA; clone size: once; J gene: TRBJ2-5; V gene: TRBV18; CDR3 protein: CASSPGAGQETQYF; CDR3 DNA: TGTGCCAGCTCACCAGGTGCAGGACAAGAGACCCAGTACTTC
D gene: NA; clone size: NA; J gene: TRBJ2-5; V gene: TRBV29-1; CDR3 protein: CSAADTPDGETQYF; CDR3 DNA: TGCAGCGCCGCGGACACACCGGATGGGGAGACCCAGTACTTC
D gene: NA; clone size: NA; J gene: TRBJ2-3; V gene: TRBV28; CDR3 protein: CASSLQGDTQYF; CDR3 DNA: TGTGCCAGCAGTTTACAGGGAGATACGCAGTATTTT
D gene: NA; clone size: NA; J gene: TRBJ1-5; V gene: TRBV18; CDR3 protein: CASSPALEQPQHF; CDR3 DNA: TGTGCCAGCTCACCTGCACTGGAACAGCCCCAGCATTTT
D gene: NA; clone size: NA; J gene: TRBJ2-3; V gene: TRBV13; CDR3 protein: CASSGRDTLTDTQYF; CDR3 DNA: TGTGCCAGCAGCGGCCGGGACACCCTCACAGATACGCAGTATTTT
D gene: TRBD1; clone size: NA; J gene: TRBJ2-7; V gene: TRBV6-1; CDR3 protein: CASNPGTGTYEQYF; CDR3 DNA: TGTGCCAGCAACCCCGGGACAGGAACCTACGAGCAGTACTTC
D gene: TRBD1; clone size: NA; J gene: TRBJ2-7; V gene: TRBV7-2; CDR3 protein: CASRPTGNSYEQYF; CDR3 DNA: TGTGCCAGCAGACCGACAGGGAACTCCTACGAGCAGTACTTC
D gene: TRBD1; clone size: NA; J gene: TRBJ2-7; V gene: TRBV29-1; CDR3 protein: CSVQNRGFRVF; CDR3 DNA: TGCAGCGTGCAAAACAGGGGATTCAGGGTCTTC
D gene: TRBD1; clone size: NA; J gene: TRBJ1-1; V gene: TRBV2; CDR3 protein: CASEQNRGVGEAFF; CDR3 DNA: TGTGCCAGCGAACAAAACAGGGGGGTAGGTGAAGCTTTCTTT
D gene: NA; clone size: many; J gene: TRBJ2-7; V gene: TRBV27; CDR3 protein: CASSSRLVSTYEQYF; CDR3 DNA: TGTGCCAGCAGTTCCCGACTAGTCAGCACCTACGAGCAGTACTTC
D gene: TRBD1; clone size: NA; J gene: TRBJ2-5; V gene: TRBV28; CDR3 protein: CASSLLGQNFQAETQYF; CDR3 DNA: TGTGCCAGCAGTTTATTGGGACAGAATTTCCAAGCGGAGACCCAGTACTTC
D gene: TRBD2; clone size: NA; J gene: TRBJ2-3; V gene: TRBV7-3; CDR3 protein: CASSPASGRGDTQYF; CDR3 DNA: TGTGCCAGCAGCCCTGCAAGCGGGAGGGGAGATACGCAGTATTTT